This section outlines one TCR beta chain sequence together with its context. No cognate antigen has been identified for it. The record has no base qualities; no much larger clone is one base away. These data originate in a study of shared clonotypes between healthy human individuals (TCRdb year 2020). Looking at the study overall: The cohort included three men and a couple of women between 18 and 49 years of age. For each donor, three plates each were used for CD4 naive and CD4 memory, two plates were used for CD8 naive, and one plate was used for CD8 memory. To estimate repertoire size and how much clonotypes are shared between individuals, the study performed deep sequencing of blood TCR repertoires from a few healthy adults. To increase sequencing depth and limit assay-specific biases, TCR repertoire library preparation and sequencing were carried out by different laboratories using diverse techniques. Per donor, leukapheresis produced somewhere between about 0.8 and 9 billion PBMCs.

Healthy HIV-negative adults with no recently reported acute infections or vaccinations were included as donors. Only Caucasian adults living in Nashville, Tennessee, USA were represented among the donors. Magnetic negative selection was used to enrich CD4+ T cells, after which naive cells were positively selected on CD45RA and the negative fraction became the memory subset. After blood collection by leukapheresis, PBMCs were isolated using Ficoll-Histopaque density gradient centrifugation and then cryopreserved in the vapor phase of liquid nitrogen. Purity and quantity of every magnetically sorted T cell population were checked by analytical flow cytometry. Genomic DNA was isolated from every sorted fraction and measured by UV absorbance on a Nanodrop 2000c. Via the germline V gene, CDR1 is ENHRY and CDR2 SYGVKD. Germline trimming: 4 bases from V, 7 bases from J; junction bases outside gene matches: 11. From the cysteine up to the phenylalanine, the CDR3 has a length of 16 residues. The retained sequence is limited to the CDR3, 48 bases, with the frame set at the first base.

Using the deep immunoSEQ assay, multiplex PCR amplified TCR CDR3 regions from genomic DNA. Extracted genomic DNA from each cell subset was spread evenly across all wells of several immunoSEQ 96-well plates, with each plate serving as a replicate. For sorted subsets, each replicate PCR was loaded with approximately 190 ng genomic DNA, equivalent to about 33,000 T cell genomes. Purified libraries were measured with a Qubit 3.0 fluorometer, size-checked on a Bioanalyzer 2100, and measured again with the KAPA Library Quantification kit. Every immunoSEQ 96-well plate was sequenced on a dedicated single-read 150-cycle Illumina NextSeq 550 flow cell. Concerning the study's data processing: Because the immunoSEQ output included only junctional sequences and no quality scores, the filtering could not be the same as the filtering used for full-length reads. To assign V/J genes and CDR3, sequences were annotated using PyIR, a Python wrapper for IgBLAST v1.9, with IMGT germline references. Reads with weak V/J assignments (E-value above 1e-6), missing CDR3, stop codons, out-of-frame junctions, or ambiguous translated residues were removed. V3J clonotypes were defined as sequences sharing the same inferred V gene, J gene, and CDR3 amino acid sequence. To compute the percentage overlap between repertoires, the number of shared unique clonotypes was divided by the size of the smaller repertoire. Three approaches were used to assess repertoire richness: RTK rarefaction, the Chao1 estimator, and Recon v2.1 estimates of unobserved clonotypes. Generation probabilities for all TCRbeta clonotypes obtained by the gDNA method from four donors were computed using OLGA. The table comes from immuneACCESS by way of TCRdb, which keeps in-frame sequences with V and J called. Part of the clones is missing from these tables; in studies checked, under half for an unresolved V gene and the rest for unknown reasons. V and J calls and clone size are copied from that table; D and trimming were computed from the DNA. This sample has a few hundred thousand clones in its table, and approximately 97% of those were observed once. Of the sample, around 0.058% is held by the ten largest clones.

Broad study findings and their caveats: Incomplete sequencing was indicated by rarefaction of sorted-subset datasets, despite the large sequencing depth. Pairwise subsampling indicated that sequencing depth was expected to affect the degree of clonotype sharing among donors. Because the study included a small number of donors, the genetic and exposure-history diversity represented was limited. About 5% of naive CD4, around 3.5% of naive CD8, about 2.5% of memory CD4, and 0.35% to 0.5% of memory CD8 clonotypes were shared across a few donors. Estimated clonotype richness was generally larger for naive than for memory subsets. Compared with non-shared clonotypes, clonotypes shared by all four sorted-subset donors had higher generation probabilities. Only blood was sampled, and tissue TCR repertoires likely differ from those in blood.

The sequencing sample was made of naive CD4+ T cells sorted from blood. What this sample's cell subset or site label stands for: CD45RA+ positively selected. This chain is built from TRBV10-3 and TRBJ2-1; 9 nucleotides in the junction match TRBD2. This TCR derives from a woman younger than 45 in good health. The DNA sequence is given as TGTGCCATCAGTGGATCATCGGCGGGAGGGGAGAATGAGCAGTTCTTC. Its protein is CAISGSSAGGENEQFF.